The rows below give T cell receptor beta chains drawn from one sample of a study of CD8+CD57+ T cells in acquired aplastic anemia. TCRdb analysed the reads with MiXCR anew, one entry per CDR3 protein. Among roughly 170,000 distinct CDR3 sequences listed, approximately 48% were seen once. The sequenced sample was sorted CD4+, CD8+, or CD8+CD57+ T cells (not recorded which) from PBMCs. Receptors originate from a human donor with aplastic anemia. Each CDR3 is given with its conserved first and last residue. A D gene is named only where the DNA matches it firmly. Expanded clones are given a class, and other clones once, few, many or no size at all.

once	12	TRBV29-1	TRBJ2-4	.	TGCAGCGTCCAAAGGAGGAACAATGAGCAGTACTTC	CSVQRRNNEQYF
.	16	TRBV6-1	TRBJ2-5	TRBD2	TGTGCCAGCAACGGGAGACTAGCGGGAAAGACGGAGACCCAGTACTTC	CASNGRLAGKTETQYF
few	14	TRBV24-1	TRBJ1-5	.	TGTGCCACCAGTGATTCGCGTAGGAATCTGCCCCAGCATTTT	CATSDSRRNLPQHF
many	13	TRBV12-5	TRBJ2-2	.	TGTGCTAGTGGTGCAGGGGTTGCCGGGGAGCTGTTTTTT	CASGAGVAGELFF
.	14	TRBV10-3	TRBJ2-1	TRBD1	TGTGCCTCCAAGGACAGGGGGGCGGGCAATGAGCAGTTCTTC	CASKDRGAGNEQFF
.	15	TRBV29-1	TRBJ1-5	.	TGCAGCGTTCGATGGAGAGATTATAGCAATCAGCCCCAGCATTTT	CSVRWRDYSNQPQHF
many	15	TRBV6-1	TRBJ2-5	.	TGTGCCAGCAGTCGCACCTCATCCTCGTTGGAGACCCAGTACTTC	CASSRTSSSLETQYF
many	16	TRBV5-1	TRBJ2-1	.	TGCGCCAGCAGCTTGGGTTTCCACGGGGTTTACAATGAGCAGTTCTTC	CASSLGFHGVYNEQFF
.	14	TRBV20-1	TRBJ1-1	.	TGCAGTGCTAGAGATCCCAGCACGAACACTGAAGCTTTCTTT	CSARDPSTNTEAFF
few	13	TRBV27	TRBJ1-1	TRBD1	TGTGCCAGCAGTCCAGCAGGGGGCACTGAAGCTTTCTTT	CASSPAGGTEAFF
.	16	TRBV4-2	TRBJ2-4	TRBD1	TGTGCCAGCAGCCAAAAGGGGGGACAGGGGGGGGACATTCAGTACTTC	CASSQKGGQGGDIQYF
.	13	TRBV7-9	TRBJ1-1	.	TGTGCCAGCAGCCTCGTTACCTACACTGAAGCTTTCTTT	CASSLVTYTEAFF
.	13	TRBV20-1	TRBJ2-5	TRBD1	TGCAGAGGCCAGGGGGCAGTTGGGGAGACCCAGTACTTC	CRGQGAVGETQYF
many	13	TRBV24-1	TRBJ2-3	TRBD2	TGTGCCACGGGACTAGCGGGGGTAGATACGCAGTATTTT	CATGLAGVDTQYF
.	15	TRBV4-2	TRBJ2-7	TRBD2	TGTGCCAGCAGCCACGGACTAGCGGATTCCTACGAGCAGTACTTC	CASSHGLADSYEQYF
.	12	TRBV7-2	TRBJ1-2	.	TGTGCCAGCAGCTTAATTAATCAGGGCTACACCTTC	CASSLINQGYTF
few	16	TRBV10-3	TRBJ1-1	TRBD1	TGTGCCATCAGTCGGACTGGACAGGACGGAGACACTGAAGCTTTCTTT	CAISRTGQDGDTEAFF
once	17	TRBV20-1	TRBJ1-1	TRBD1	TGCAGTGCTCCACCCACCGATGGACAGGGTGTCGGCACTGAAGCTTTCTTT	CSAPPTDGQGVGTEAFF
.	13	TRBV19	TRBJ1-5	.	TGTGCCAGTAACCCCCGGGACAACTGGCCCCAGCATTTT	CASNPRDNWPQHF
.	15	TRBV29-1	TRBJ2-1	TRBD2	TGCAGCGTTGATGGTAGCGGGGAGGCCTACAATGAGCAGTTCTTC	CSVDGSGEAYNEQFF
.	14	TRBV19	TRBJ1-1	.	TGTGCCAGTAGTATAGGACTGGGGAACACTGAAGCTTTCTTT	CASSIGLGNTEAFF
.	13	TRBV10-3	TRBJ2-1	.	TGTGCCATCAAAGGGACTGGTTACAATGAGCAGTTCTTC	CAIKGTGYNEQFF
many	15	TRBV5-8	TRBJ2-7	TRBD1	TGTGCCAGCAGCTTGGCCGGGCAGGGGGCAGTTGAGCAGTACTTC	CASSLAGQGAVEQYF
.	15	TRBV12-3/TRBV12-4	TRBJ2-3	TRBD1	TGTGCCAGCAGTCCTCAGTCAGGGGGAGCAGATACGCAGTATTTT	CASSPQSGGADTQYF
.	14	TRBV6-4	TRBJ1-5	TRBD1	TGTGCCAACAGCCCCGAGGGGGCAACTCAGCCCCAGCATTTT	CANSPEGATQPQHF
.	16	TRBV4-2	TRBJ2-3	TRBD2	TGTGCCAGCAGCCCGCTAGCGGGGGGGCAGACAGATACGCAGTATTTT	CASSPLAGGQTDTQYF
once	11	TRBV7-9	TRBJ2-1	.	TGTGCCAGCAGGTCCGAGGGCGAGCAGTTCTTC	CASRSEGEQFF
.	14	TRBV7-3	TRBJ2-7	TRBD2	TGTGCCAGCAGCTTAAGGCGGGGGGACGGGGAGCTGTACTTC	CASSLRRGDGELYF
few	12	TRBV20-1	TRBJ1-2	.	TGCAGTGCTCCCCGGGACGACTACGGGTACACCTTC	CSAPRDDYGYTF
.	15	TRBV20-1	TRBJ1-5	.	TGCAGTGCTAGCGCCTCAGGGAAGGAAAATCAGCCCCAGCATTTT	CSASASGKENQPQHF
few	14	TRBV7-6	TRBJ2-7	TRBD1	TGTGCCAGCAGCGTAGGACAGGGCCTCTACGAGCAGTACTTC	CASSVGQGLYEQYF
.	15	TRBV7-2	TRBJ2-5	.	TGTGCCAGCAGGATCGGGACAACGCTCCAAGAGACCCAGTACTTC	CASRIGTTLQETQYF
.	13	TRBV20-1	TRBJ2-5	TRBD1	TGCAGTGGGTCACAGGGGTCCCAAGAGACCCAGTACTTC	CSGSQGSQETQYF
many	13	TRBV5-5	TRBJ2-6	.	TGTGCCAGCGCGGGCTCTGGGGCCAACGTCCTGACTTTC	CASAGSGANVLTF
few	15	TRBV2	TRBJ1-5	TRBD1	TGTGCCAGCAGATTTTGGCAGGGGGCGAACCAGCCCCAGCATTTT	CASRFWQGANQPQHF
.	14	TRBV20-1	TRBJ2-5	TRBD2	TGCAGTGCTTGGACTAGCGGAACCCAAGAGACCCAGTACTTC	CSAWTSGTQETQYF
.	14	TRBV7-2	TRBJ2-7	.	TGTGCCAGCAGCCCGAGGGACCGCACGGGCGAGCAGTACTTC	CASSPRDRTGEQYF
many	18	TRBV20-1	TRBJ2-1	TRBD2	TGCAGTGCTAGAGACTACGTGAGGGCGGGGGGCAGCTACAATGAGCAGTTCTTC	CSARDYVRAGGSYNEQFF
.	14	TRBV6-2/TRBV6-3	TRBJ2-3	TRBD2	TGTGCCAGCAACCTAGCGGGGGGCACAGATACGCAGTATTTT	CASNLAGGTDTQYF
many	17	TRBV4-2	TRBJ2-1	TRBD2	TGTGCCAGCAGCCAATATAGGACTAGCGGGGGAAACAATGAGCAGTTCTTC	CASSQYRTSGGNNEQFF
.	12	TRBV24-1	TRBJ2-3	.	TGTGCCACCAGTGATGGGGCAGATACGCAGTATTTT	CATSDGADTQYF
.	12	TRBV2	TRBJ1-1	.	TGTGCCAGCAGGGGAGAAAACACTGAAGCTTTCTTT	CASRGENTEAFF
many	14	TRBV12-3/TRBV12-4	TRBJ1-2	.	TGTGCCAGCAGTTCGCTCGGGGGTTACTATGGCTACACCTTC	CASSSLGGYYGYTF
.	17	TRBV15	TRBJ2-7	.	TGTGCCACCAGCGACCTGCCTGTGCGCTCATCGGGGGACGAGCAGTACTTC	CATSDLPVRSSGDEQYF
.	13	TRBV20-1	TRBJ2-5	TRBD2	TGCAGTGCCACGGGGGGGAGACAAGAGACCCAGTACTTC	CSATGGRQETQYF
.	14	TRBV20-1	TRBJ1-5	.	TGCAGTGCTAGAGATCGACGGGGAAATCAGCCCCAGCATTTT	CSARDRRGNQPQHF
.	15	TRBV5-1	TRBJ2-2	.	TGCGCCAGCAGCGGCGGACGGCCGTTCAGCGGGGAGCTGTTTTTT	CASSGGRPFSGELFF
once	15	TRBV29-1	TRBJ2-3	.	TGCAGCGTTGAAGATCAGGAGGGATACACAGATACGCAGTATTTT	CSVEDQEGYTDTQYF
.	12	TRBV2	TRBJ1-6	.	TGTGCCAGCAATAACCTGCGTTCACCCCTCCACTTT	CASNNLRSPLHF
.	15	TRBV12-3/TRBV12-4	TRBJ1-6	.	TGTGCCAGCAGTTTAACCGGTTTCAATAATTCACCCCTCCACTTT	CASSLTGFNNSPLHF